This T cell receptor beta chain came from a study of human T cells and chemical hapten exposure (TCRdb year 2021). About the full investigation: For sensitization, 2% DPC in acetone was applied to a roughly 2 cm by roughly 2 cm area of upper inner arm skin. Peripheral blood TCR repertoire changes were tracked in vivo in alopecia patients during primary and secondary sensitization to the hapten diphenylcyclopropenone (DPC). Patients additionally received weekly therapeutic DPC doses to the scalp throughout the approximately 25-week study period. Blood samples were taken from patients before sensitization (week 0) and then at 2, 6 and about 24 weeks after DPC sensitization. Patch testing was performed on the upper back with Finn chambers containing 0.01% DPC, and the patch tests were scored after 6 days according to International Contact Dermatitis Research Group standards. Libraries were pooled for sequencing, and per-sample TCR yields varied mainly because of small differences in library volumes within the pool. The patient cohort, mostly female, included alopecia areata with under or over 50% scalp involvement, alopecia totalis and alopecia universalis. For TCR sequencing, blood came from 25 to 35 alopecia patients at anywhere from one to four time points (pre-sensitization, 2, 6 and 24 weeks).

The intended sense of this specimen's time point label: patch test 3, about 24 weeks after DPC sensitization. The treatment or condition label corresponds to: therapeutic diphenylcyclopropenone sensitization with weekly scalp DPC. At each patch-test visit, blood was drawn before the patch test was applied. Patients were eligible if aged 18 to 70, diagnosed with alopecia and judged suitable for DPC therapy, and pregnant patients were excluded. Total RNA was extracted from unfractionated whole blood that had been collected in Tempus Blood RNA tubes. What the research found in general, with its limitations: Because every patient had alopecia, a presumed autoimmune disease, the patients' immune response might differ from that of healthy individuals. Compared with pre-sensitization or healthy control sets, expanded TCRs formed significantly more large CDR3 similarity clusters, which is consistent with antigen-driven responses. DPC sensitization did not change the number of TCRs with a frequency above 1 in 1000, and there was no evidence of changes in global repertoire structure. Patch test score was positively correlated with the number of PT1 expanded TCRs, with significance at thresholds 8, 16 and 32 but not at 4. After repeated subsampling, changes were observed in the strength of the expansion versus patch-test correlation and in the threshold at which the correlation became significant.

Libraries were prepared through RACE. TCRdb shows the sequencer as NextSeq 500. Library preparation attached unique molecular identifiers to individual cDNA molecules for quantitative, reproducible TCR counting. For every blood RNA sample, sequencing covered both the TCR alpha and TCR beta chains. As for how the authors treated the data: Samples had a median of around 92,000 TCRs, with a range from roughly 20,000 to 690,600. V, J and CDR3 annotation of the TCR reads was carried out using the Decombinator software suite. To make PS versus PT1 abundance plots, every sample was subsampled to the same number of TCRs (28,000). TCRs were defined as expanded if absent before sensitization and observed at least eight times at the 2-week time point. Starting from the raw public reads, TCRdb applied fastp trimming at Q25, assembled clones with MiXCR and retained in-frame beta chains. Under each unique CDR3 protein, matching rows form one entry showing the most common genes and DNA. TCRdb, not the original authors, processed these V and J calls. This sample lists about 160,000 distinct CDR3 sequences; 25% to 30% were detected once. Around 1.9% of the sample comes from the top ten.

This clonotype was counted a few times. Its antigen is still unknown. It has no much larger one-base neighbor in the sample; base qualities were not kept. The sample was whole blood, taken in connection with sensitization to the hapten diphenylcyclopropenone (DPC). The clonotype comes from a woman under 30 with alopecia areata. Some clones in this sample may be carry-over from other donors' samples.

The CDR3 protein sequence reads: CASSQGTGSNQPQHF. In nucleotide form, the sequence is TGCGCCAGCAGCCAGGGGACAGGGAGCAATCAGCCCCAGCATTTT. The chain couples TRBV4-3 to TRBJ1-5, with 9 central nucleotides matching TRBD1. The CDR3 goes from the cysteine to the phenylalanine over 15 residues. The retained sequence is limited to the CDR3, 45 bases, with the frame set at the first base. Trimming leaves V shorter by 3 bases and J shorter by 1 base, with the junction holding 1 base beyond the gene matches. CDR1 and CDR2 are read off the germline V gene as LGHNA and YSLEER.